These T cell receptor beta chains were read from a single sample in a study of identical twins. TCRdb called the 5' RACE reads again in MiXCR, with one record for every CDR3 protein. Here the sample spans around 280,000 distinct CDR3 sequences, about 8% being singletons. The same sample was also studied in work on yellow fever vaccine responses in identical twins.

The sequenced sample consisted of memory (CD45RO+) T cells sorted from blood. The receptors were sampled from a woman aged 18-29 years in good health. Both conserved end residues are part of each CDR3. A D gene is named only where the DNA matches it firmly. Not all rows give a size; the values are once, few, many and, for expanded clones, a class.

size	D	V	J	CDR3	DNA
-	-	TRBV15	TRBJ2-5	CATSRGGAVETQYF	TGTGCCACCAGCAGAGGTGGAGCGGTAGAGACCCAGTACTTC
-	-	TRBV3-1	TRBJ1-2	CASSQAGNGYTF	TGTGCCAGCAGCCAGGCGGGAAATGGCTACACCTTC
many	-	TRBV20-1	TRBJ1-1	CSARTRTEAFF	TGCAGTGCAAGGACGCGGACTGAAGCTTTCTTT
many	TRBD1	TRBV6-1	TRBJ2-1	CASSESLDRGRGIRANEQFF	TGTGCCAGCAGTGAAAGTTTGGACAGGGGGCGAGGTATCAGGGCCAATGAGCAGTTCTTC
many	-	TRBV6-5	TRBJ2-5	CASSYVGTSQETQYF	TGTGCCAGCAGTTACGTTGGGACATCACAAGAGACCCAGTACTTC
many	TRBD1	TRBV5-1	TRBJ2-3	CASSPGTGGTDTQYF	TGCGCCAGCAGCCCCGGGACAGGGGGCACAGATACGCAGTATTTT
few	-	TRBV19	TRBJ2-4	CASNSDPLKNIQYF	TGTGCCAGTAACTCAGATCCCCTGAAAAACATTCAGTACTTC
few	TRBD1	TRBV20-1	TRBJ1-1	CSARQTGGGGAFF	TGCAGTGCTAGACAGACAGGGGGCGGCGGAGCTTTCTTT
-	-	TRBV7-3	TRBJ2-1	CASSLAENNEQFF	TGTGCCAGCAGCTTGGCGGAGAACAATGAGCAGTTCTTC
few	-	TRBV29-1	TRBJ2-5	CSVVTGFGETQYF	TGCAGCGTTGTAACTGGGTTTGGGGAGACCCAGTACTTC
few	-	TRBV28	TRBJ2-5	CASSHSSDSQETQYF	TGTGCCAGCAGTCATAGTTCGGACAGCCAAGAGACCCAGTACTTC
many	-	TRBV12-3/TRBV12-4	TRBJ1-1	CASRTRGDTEAFF	TGTGCCAGCAGAACCAGGGGTGACACTGAAGCTTTCTTT
many	-	TRBV29-1	TRBJ2-6	CSAAAEQGSSSGANVLTF	TGCAGCGCTGCTGCGGAACAGGGATCCAGCTCTGGGGCCAACGTCCTGACTTTC
-	TRBD1	TRBV7-9	TRBJ2-2	CASSLAWTGRIAGELFF	TGTGCCAGCAGCTTAGCATGGACAGGGCGAATCGCCGGGGAGCTGTTTTTT
-	-	TRBV7-3	TRBJ2-1	CASSPRGGEQFF	TGTGCCAGCAGCCCCCGTGGGGGTGAGCAGTTCTTC
few	-	TRBV6-5	TRBJ2-3	CASRSSGRGGTDTQYF	TGTGCCAGCAGGAGTAGCGGACGAGGGGGCACAGATACGCAGTATTTT
-	-	TRBV10-3	TRBJ2-3	CAISESRGHTDTQYF	TGTGCCATCAGTGAGTCCAGGGGCCACACAGATACGCAGTATTTT
many	TRBD1	TRBV28	TRBJ2-6	CASSQTGAGANVLTF	TGTGCCAGCAGCCAAACAGGGGCTGGGGCCAACGTCCTGACTTTC
many	TRBD1	TRBV4-1	TRBJ1-6	CASSPTGTGGSPLHF	TGCGCCAGCTCGCCAACTGGGACAGGGGGTTCACCCCTCCACTTT
-	TRBD1	TRBV7-3	TRBJ2-1	CASSWTGKSSYNEQFF	TGTGCCAGCAGCTGGACAGGTAAAAGCTCCTACAATGAGCAGTTCTTC
many	TRBD1	TRBV12-3/TRBV12-4	TRBJ1-5	CASSKGSGGLNQPQHF	TGTGCCAGTTCCAAGGGTTCAGGGGGCCTCAATCAGCCCCAGCATTTT
many	-	TRBV25-1	TRBJ2-1	CASSDNRDDSYNEQFF	TGTGCCAGCAGTGACAACCGGGACGACTCCTACAATGAGCAGTTCTTC
few	-	TRBV27	TRBJ1-1	CASRGGVNTEAFF	TGTGCCAGCAGAGGAGGGGTAAACACTGAAGCTTTCTTT
many	TRBD2	TRBV5-1	TRBJ2-1	CASSFGTSKDEQFF	TGCGCCAGCAGCTTCGGGACTAGCAAGGATGAGCAGTTCTTC
-	-	TRBV6-4	TRBJ1-2	CASSQGSEFDGYTF	TGTGCCAGCAGTCAAGGATCGGAGTTTGATGGCTACACCTTC
-	-	TRBV5-1	TRBJ2-3	CASSLFDRTDTQYF	TGCGCCAGCAGCTTGTTCGATCGCACAGATACGCAGTATTTT
-	TRBD1	TRBV5-1	TRBJ1-2	CASSPGGRSYGYTF	TGCGCCAGCAGCCCAGGGGGCAGGAGCTATGGCTACACCTTC
many	-	TRBV6-2/TRBV6-3	TRBJ2-1	CASSYSLAGIGEQFF	TGTGCCAGCAGTTACTCCCTAGCAGGGATTGGTGAGCAGTTCTTC
many	-	TRBV20-1	TRBJ2-7	CSARSLTYEQYF	TGCAGTGCTAGATCGTTAACCTACGAGCAGTACTTC
-	TRBD1	TRBV24-1	TRBJ1-2	CATSPSDRDHGYTF	TGTGCCACCAGTCCATCCGACAGGGATCATGGCTACACCTTC
many	TRBD2	TRBV7-3	TRBJ2-1	CASSLSSGRSSYNEQFF	TGTGCCAGCAGCTTAAGTAGCGGGAGAAGTTCCTACAATGAGCAGTTCTTC
few	TRBD2	TRBV28	TRBJ2-7	CASSSLSGGSYEQYF	TGTGCCAGCAGTTCCTTGTCGGGAGGGTCTTACGAGCAGTACTTC
-	-	TRBV6-2/TRBV6-3	TRBJ2-3	CASNVLQGGTDTQYF	TGTGCCAGCAATGTGCTACAAGGGGGCACAGATACGCAGTATTTT
few	-	TRBV28	TRBJ2-2	CASEDSTYTGELFF	TGTGCCAGCGAGGACAGTACATACACCGGGGAGCTGTTTTTT
-	-	TRBV10-2	TRBJ2-1	CASSGGQEFAEFF	TGCGCCAGCAGTGGCGGCCAAGAGTTTGCGGAGTTCTTC
many	-	TRBV27	TRBJ2-5	CASSPRRGDQETQYF	TGTGCCAGCAGTCCTCGGCGGGGAGACCAAGAGACCCAGTACTTC
many	-	TRBV9	TRBJ2-7	CASSSQAGSYEQYF	TGTGCCAGCAGCTCCCAAGCAGGGTCCTACGAGCAGTACTTC
many	-	TRBV5-1	TRBJ2-5	CASSLVGAETQYF	TGCGCCAGCAGCTTGGTGGGGGCAGAGACCCAGTACTTC
few	-	TRBV19	TRBJ2-3	CASSITEDTQYF	TGTGCCAGTAGTATAACAGAAGATACGCAGTATTTT
few	-	TRBV12-3/TRBV12-4	TRBJ1-1	CASSSTGPITEAFF	TGTGCCAGCAGTTCTACCGGGCCAATCACTGAAGCTTTCTTT
many	-	TRBV2	TRBJ2-2	CASRHGQARGTGELFF	TGTGCCAGCCGCCACGGACAGGCGCGGGGCACCGGGGAGCTGTTTTTT
many	TRBD2	TRBV28	TRBJ2-3	CASTSGTSGTDTQYF	TGTGCCAGCACGTCCGGGACTAGCGGCACAGATACGCAGTATTTT